This entry concerns a single TCR beta chain. Which antigen it targets is not known. No much larger clone is present one base from it, and per-base qualities are unavailable. CDR1 and CDR2, looked up from the germline V gene (reference sequence), are WNHNN and SYGVQD. V is trimmed back by 3 bases and J by 3 bases, and the junction contains 1 base that no gene match accounts for. Its CDR3 holds 14 amino acids, cysteine through phenylalanine. The CDR3 DNA has 42 bases and is translated from base 1. TCRbeta CDR3 regions were amplified from genomic DNA by means of the immunoSEQ Assay, a bias-controlled multiplex PCR. As for how the authors treated the data: The number of nucleated cells in each sample was estimated by amplification of reference gene primers within the assay. To quantify the absolute abundance of each unique TCRbeta CDR3 rearrangement, sequence reads were collapsed and filtered. For each sample, productive Simpson clonality was calculated by taking the square root of Simpson's diversity index across productive rearrangements. TCRdb carries this immuneACCESS record with in-frame sequences only. Its versions omit some clonotypes, under half of them owing to an unresolved V gene in the studies checked, with the rest unexplained. Clone size and V and J calls were adopted from that table, with D and trimming inferred from the DNA. The sample data list 150,000 to 200,000 clones, and 94% of these were observed just once. 0.76% of the sample comes from the top ten.

This sample is part of a study of blood T cell repertoires in COVID-19 (TCRdb year 2020). About the full investigation: The collaborator samples originated in the United States, Italy and Spain and spanned the acute and convalescent phases of COVID-19. The dataset comprised deeply sampled blood TCRbeta repertoires from subjects exposed to, actively infected with, or recovered from COVID-19. The sample metadata nearly always contained a de-identified subject ID, COVID-19 status, age in years and sex. The samples were drawn from the first 160 participants of the ongoing ImmuneRACE study and from more than 1,000 subjects provided by 6 global collaborators. The repertoires were made available in a free public database intended to serve as a resource for research on the immune response to SARS-CoV-2. Where available, HLA class I and class II types were taken from metadata supplied by the sample provider and were not determined by assay-based typing. The material from the prospective study consisted of cDNA or gDNA derived from T cells, B-cell-depleted T cells, or PBMCs.

One collaborating source in Seattle enrolled patients during active infection and followed them longitudinally through the course of disease. Whole blood was collected in K2EDTA tubes by collaborating institutions according to the institutions' own protocols. Collaborator samples were shipped for TCRbeta analysis as frozen whole blood, isolated PBMCs, or DNA extracted from either sample type. Beyond this particular receptor, the publication reports: How much clinical and demographic metadata was included differed by source and by participant, and the metadata was provided uncurated.

The specimen sequenced was peripheral blood. The chain is encoded by TRBV10-1 joined to TRBJ1-3; 8 nucleotides in the junction match TRBD1. This receptor was taken from a man aged 30 to 45 with COVID-19, enrolled during active disease. The CDR3 corresponds to CASSEGQGGNTIYF. The nucleotide sequence reads TGCGCCAGCAGTGAAGGACAGGGTGGAAACACCATATATTTT.